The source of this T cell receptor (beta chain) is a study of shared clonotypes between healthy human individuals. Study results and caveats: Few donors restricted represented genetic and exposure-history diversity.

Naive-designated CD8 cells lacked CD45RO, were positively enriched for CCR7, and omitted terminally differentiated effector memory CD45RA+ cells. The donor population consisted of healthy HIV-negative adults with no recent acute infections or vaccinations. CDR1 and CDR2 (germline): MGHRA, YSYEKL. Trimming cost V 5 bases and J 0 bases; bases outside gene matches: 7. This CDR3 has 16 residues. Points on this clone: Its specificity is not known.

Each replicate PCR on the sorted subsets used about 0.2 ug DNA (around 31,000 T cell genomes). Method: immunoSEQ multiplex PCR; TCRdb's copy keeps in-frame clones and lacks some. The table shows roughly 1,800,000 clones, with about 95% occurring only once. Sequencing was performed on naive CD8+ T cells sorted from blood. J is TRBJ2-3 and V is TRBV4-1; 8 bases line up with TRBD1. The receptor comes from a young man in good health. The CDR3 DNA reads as TGCGCCAGCAGCTACACAGGGGGGTCTAGCACAGATACGCAGTATTTT. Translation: CASSYTGGSSTDTQYF.